The next 32 T cell receptor beta chains were all read from a single sample in a study of regulatory T cells in long-lasting Graves disease. Time point reported: newly diagnosed GD, antithyroid drugs for less than 3 months. Construction of the TCR library relied on RNA isolated from PBMCs. According to the study, TCR beta libraries were built with iRepertoire HTBI primers and CDR3-region Arm-PCR. TCRdb re-analysed the multiplex PCR reads in MiXCR, keeping a single row per CDR3 protein. Of just over 600,000 distinct CDR3 sequences listed, around 15% are singletons. These same data were also listed under a study on T cells in Graves' hyperthyroidism and ophthalmopathy.

The sequencing here drew on peripheral blood mononuclear cells (PBMCs), taken at new diagnosis, from a patient treated with antithyroid drugs. These receptors were obtained from a woman under 40 with Graves disease.

The genes are TRBV5-6 and TRBJ2-1; 7 bases fit TRBD2. Unmatched junction bases numbered 7, after V lost 2 bases and J lost 8 bases. CDR1 and CDR2 (germline): SGHDT, YYEEEE. The CDR3 runs to 14 residues. CDR3 nucleotides: TGTGCCAGCAGCTTCAGCGGGACGGCGTATGAGCAGTTCTTC. Protein: CASSFSGTAYEQFF.

This clonotype was counted ten times or more. This sequence joins TRBV9 and TRBJ2-7; the D gene is possibly TRBD1 (5 bases). This CDR3 comprises 14 residues. V was shortened by 0 bases and J by 3 bases, with 10 bases between the two germline ends. Germline V gives CDR1 SGDLS, CDR2 YYNGEE. In DNA form, the CDR3 reads TGTGCCAGCAGCGTAGAGGGCAGGGACTACGAGCAGTACTTC. Residues: CASSVEGRDYEQYF.

This clonotype was seen ten or more times. The chain carries TRBV29-1 and TRBJ2-5, with TRBD2 as a possible D gene (6 bases). Trimming removed 3 bases at V and 5 bases at J, with 10 bases between. The CDR3 covers 12 residues. Per germline, CDR1 SQVTM and CDR2 ANQGSEA. The CDR3 here is CSVEAGRETQYF. The CDR3 DNA reads as TGCAGCGTTGAGGCAGGGAGGGAGACCCAGTACTTC.

This clonotype was detected ten times or more. The chain joins TRBV6-2 or TRBV6-3 to TRBJ2-3; tentative D call: TRBD2 (5 bases). CDR3 size: 15 residues. Trimming left V 5 bases short and J 1 base short, with 13 bases between. CDR1 is MNHEY, CDR2 SVGEGT, per germline. CDR3 DNA: TGTGCCAGCAGTGAACTCTACGGGGGCACAGATACGCAGTATTTT. This encodes CASSELYGGTDTQYF.

This clonotype was counted many times. The chain carries TRBV11-2 and TRBJ2-3; D not certain. V was pared by 5 bases and J by 0 bases, with 12 bases between. Germline V gene lookup returns CDR1 SGHAT and CDR2 FQNNGV. This CDR3 has 15 amino acids. CDR3 coding DNA: TGTGCCAGCAGCGCGACAAGGTTTAGCACAGATACGCAGTATTTT. This codes for CASSATRFSTDTQYF.

The table lists this clonotype with many counts. The chain is built from TRBV9 and TRBJ2-2; 11 bases match TRBD2. The CDR3 has 15 amino acids. The V segment lost 6 bases and the J segment 3 bases; nucleotides outside the gene matches: 4. Germline V gene sequence: CDR1 SGDLS, CDR2 YYNGEE. The CDR3 nucleotides are TGTGCCAGCAAGACTAGCGGGGACCACACCGGGGAGCTGTTTTTT. Translating it yields CASKTSGDHTGELFF.

This clonotype occurred many times. This chain joins TRBV20-1 and TRBJ2-7; possibly TRBD2 for D (5 bases). The V and J ends lost 0 bases and 1 base respectively, with 13 bases between them. The CDR3 sequence is 15 residues long. CDR1 and CDR2 (germline): DFQATT, SNEGSKA (reference sequence). The CDR3 loop is CSARDRAGPSYEQYF. The CDR3 nucleotides are TGCAGTGCTAGAGATCGGGCGGGCCCGTCCTACGAGCAGTACTTC.

The chain employs TRBV6-1 and TRBJ2-7; D gene uncertain. V gave up 10 bases and J gave up 0 bases, with 7 bases separating them. The CDR3 sequence is 11 residues long. Germline V CDR1 and CDR2: MNHNS, SASEGT. The CDR3 here is CATTNSYEQYF. The DNA of the CDR3 is TGTGCCACCACTAACTCCTACGAGCAGTACTTC.

This chain links TRBV7-2 with TRBJ2-7; 9 bases map to TRBD1. Per germline, CDR1 SGHTA and CDR2 FQGNSA. This CDR3 contains 15 residues. Germline trimming cut 4 bases from V and 6 bases from J; bases unmatched to any gene: 10. As DNA, the CDR3 is TGTGCCAGCAGCTCCCTCCTGGGACAGGGTACCGAGCAGTACTTC. Residues: CASSSLLGQGTEQYF.

This clonotype was seen ten or more times. This sequence joins TRBV28 and TRBJ2-7, with D tentatively TRBD1 or TRBD2 (5 bases each). Germline V gives CDR1 MDHEN, CDR2 SYDVKM. The CDR3 covers 15 residues. The V gene lost 5 bases and the J gene lost 2 bases, with 16 bases spanning the gap. The CDR3: CASSPPGTATYEQYF. CDR3 coding DNA: TGTGCCAGCAGTCCGCCCGGGACGGCGACCTACGAGCAGTACTTC. Combining the CDR3 with reference TRBV28 and TRBJ2-7 gives the whole variable domain DVKVTQSSRYLVKRTGEKVFLECVQDMDHENMFWYRQDPGLGLRLIYFSYDVKMKEKGDIPEGYSVSREKKERFSLILESASTNQTSMYLCASSPPGTATYEQYFGPGTRLTVT.

This clonotype was observed at least ten times. This chain links TRBV18 with TRBJ2-7, with D hard to call. The CDR3 consists of 14 residues. V lost 1 base, J lost 1 base, and 8 bases lay in between. Germline CDR1 is KGHSH and CDR2 is LQKENI. For the CDR3, the DNA is TGTGCCAGCTCACCACGCCTGAAATCCTACGAGCAGTACTTC. Its translation is CASSPRLKSYEQYF.

This clonotype was counted many times. The V and J genes are TRBV30 and TRBJ1-5; D is uncertain. This CDR3 spans 13 amino acids. V was trimmed by 0 bases and J by 2 bases, leaving 5 bases between them. Germline V gene data show CDR1 as GTSNPN and CDR2 as SVGIG (reference sequence). CDR3 DNA sequence: TGTGCCTGGAGTGTGGATGGCAATCAGCCCCAGCATTTT. It translates to CAWSVDGNQPQHF.

This clonotype was seen ten or more times. This sequence joins TRBV7-9 and TRBJ2-3, with a possible D match to TRBD1 (6 bases). With 2 bases removed from V and 4 bases from J, the gap between germline ends came to 13 bases. The length of the CDR3 is 15 residues. Germline V gene sequence: CDR1 SEHNR, CDR2 FQNEAQ (reference sequence). This CDR3 is CASSLLRQVPDTQYF. The CDR3 region has the DNA TGTGCCAGCAGCTTACTGCGACAGGTTCCAGATACGCAGTATTTT.

This clonotype appeared a few times. The V gene is TRBV2, the J gene TRBJ2-5; no definite D call. Germline V CDR1 and CDR2: SNHLY, FYNNEI. Trimming left V 4 bases short and J 4 bases short, with 7 bases between. The CDR3 consists of 12 residues. CDR3 sequence: CASSALLETQYF. CDR3 DNA sequence: TGTGCCAGCAGTGCGCTGTTAGAGACCCAGTACTTC.

The chain links TRBV19 to TRBJ2-1; 8 bases fit TRBD1. This CDR3 has 14 amino acids. With 7 bases clipped from V and 4 bases from J, the junction kept 6 bases outside the gene matches. Germline V gives CDR1 LNHDA, CDR2 SQIVND (reference sequence). The CDR3 reads CASTGTGKYNEQFF. In DNA form, the CDR3 reads TGTGCCAGTACCGGGACAGGCAAATACAATGAGCAGTTCTTC.

Many counts were recorded for this clonotype. This chain links TRBV2 with TRBJ2-7; D call uncertain. Trimming stripped 8 bases from V and 5 bases from J, with 25 bases between. Germline V gives CDR1 SNHLY, CDR2 FYNNEI. This CDR3 has 16 residues. The CDR3 protein is CASRLAVGKPQNEQYF. CDR3 bases: TGTGCCAGCCGCCTTGCCGTAGGAAAGCCCCAGAACGAGCAGTACTTC.

This clonotype was detected only a few times. The chain links TRBV27 to TRBJ2-6, with 7 bases that match TRBD1. This CDR3 is built from 17 residues. The ends lost 3 bases at V and 0 bases at J; junction bases unmatched: 5. The germline V gene encodes CDR1 MNHEY and CDR2 SMNVEV (reference sequence). The CDR3 protein is CASSLGTVYSGANVLTF. The CDR3 nucleotides read TGTGCCAGCAGTTTGGGGACAGTATACTCTGGGGCCAACGTCCTGACTTTC.

The chain has TRBV6-1 and TRBJ2-1; TRBD2 aligns across 7 bases. The CDR3 runs to 15 residues. V was clipped by 8 bases and J by 0 bases; unmatched bases: 7. The germline V gene encodes CDR1 MNHNS and CDR2 SASEGT. The CDR3 spells CASLAGDPSYNEQFF. The DNA for the CDR3 is TGTGCCAGCCTGGCGGGGGACCCCTCCTACAATGAGCAGTTCTTC.

This clonotype was counted at least ten times. The V gene is TRBV28, the J gene TRBJ2-7; TRBD2 matches 9 bases. J gave up 0 bases and V 7 bases, and 4 bases lay outside the gene matches. Germline V gene sequence: CDR1 MDHEN, CDR2 SYDVKM. This CDR3 is 14 amino acids long. CDR3 DNA sequence: TGTGCCAGCACCTATAGCGGGAGCTCCTACGAGCAGTACTTC. Residues: CASTYSGSSYEQYF.

A remark on this clonotype: This clone may be a read error of a much larger clone one base away. This chain joins TRBV7-2 and TRBJ1-6; D unclear. The germline CDR1 and CDR2 sequences are SGHTA and FQGNSA. The CDR3 covers 14 residues. CDR3 protein: CASSPGSLNSPHHF. The DNA of the CDR3 is TGTGCCAGCAGCCCCGGTTCGCTTAATTCACCCCACCACTTT.

The V and J genes are TRBV9 and TRBJ2-1; a weak D match, TRBD1 (6 bases). The CDR3 covers 15 residues. Trimming left V 0 bases short and J 0 bases short, with 7 bases between. Germline V CDR1 and CDR2: SGDLS, YYNGEE. As DNA, the CDR3 is TGTGCCAGCAGCGTAGGGACAGACTCCTACAATGAGCAGTTCTTC. Translating gives CASSVGTDSYNEQFF.

This clonotype came up many times. The chain has TRBV27 and TRBJ1-2; 7 bases map to TRBD1. Germline CDR1 MNHEY, CDR2 SMNVEV (reference sequence). V was clipped by 6 bases and J by 0 bases; unmatched bases: 10. This CDR3 is 16 amino acids long. CDR3 sequence reads: CASSHLRQGTNYGYTF. The CDR3 nucleotides are TGTGCCAGCAGCCATCTTCGACAGGGAACTAACTATGGCTACACCTTC.

At least ten counts were recorded for this clonotype. The chain recombines TRBV28 with TRBJ2-3; 7 nucleotides line up with TRBD1. Per the germline V gene, CDR1 is MDHEN and CDR2 is SYDVKM. V shed 7 bases, J shed 7 bases, and the junction held 5 bases outside the gene matches. This CDR3 region has 12 residues. The CDR3, as DNA: TGTGCCAGCACTCCACAGGGGTATACGCAGTATTTT. Its protein product is CASTPQGYTQYF.

The chain has TRBV19 and TRBJ1-5; D is unclear. Deletions cut 7 bases from V and 0 bases from J, with 13 bases between. The CDR3 consists of 15 residues. From germline, CDR1 is LNHDA and CDR2 SQIVND (reference sequence). This chain's CDR3 is CASTHGQVSNQPQHF. CDR3 DNA sequence: TGTGCCAGTACTCACGGTCAGGTTAGCAATCAGCCCCAGCATTTT.

On this clonotype itself: At one boundary the junction diverges from the germline segment, which might be a read error. The chain joins TRBV6-5 to TRBJ1-4; no reliable D call. Per the germline V gene, CDR1 is MNHEY and CDR2 is SVGAGI. This CDR3 is built from 15 residues. The CDR3 loop is CTSSYVRGSQKKLFF. CDR3 DNA sequence: TGTACCAGCAGTTACGTCAGAGGGTCTCAGAAAAAACTGTTTTTT.

This clonotype occurred a few times. The gene calls are TRBV6-1 and TRBJ1-4, with 10 positions matching TRBD1. The V gene's germline CDR1 is MNHNS and CDR2 SASEGT. This CDR3 has 15 amino acids. V was clipped by 5 bases and J by 6 bases; unmatched bases: 6. CDR3 coding DNA: TGTGCCAGCAGTCAACCGGGGACAGGGGATGAAAAACTGTTTTTT. Translating gives CASSQPGTGDEKLFF.

This clonotype came up a few times. The chain couples TRBV5-1 to TRBJ2-1; D not certain. The V and J ends lost 6 bases and 6 bases respectively, with 13 bases between them. This CDR3 is built from 13 residues. Germline CDR1 is SGHRS and CDR2 is YFSETQ. Written as DNA, the CDR3 is TGCGCCAGCACCCGCGCCGTTCGCAATGAGCAGTTCTTC. Its protein is CASTRAVRNEQFF. The variable domain in full, completed from reference TRBV5-1 and TRBJ2-1, reads KAGVTQTPRYLIKTRGQQVTLSCSPISGHRSVSWYQQTPGQGLQFLFEYFSETQRNKGNFPGRFSGRQFSNSRSEMNVSTLELGDSALYLCASTRAVRNEQFFGPGTRLTVL.

This clonotype has ten or more counts. This chain joins TRBV11-2 and TRBJ1-1, with 9 bases that match TRBD1. V lost 6 bases to trimming and J lost 7 bases; unmatched junction nucleotides: 9. Germline V gene data show CDR1 as SGHAT and CDR2 as FQNNGV. The CDR3 consists of 14 residues. The CDR3 protein is CASRDRDRDFEAFF. In nucleotides, the CDR3 is TGTGCCAGCAGGGACCGGGACAGGGACTTTGAAGCTTTCTTT.

The V gene is TRBV19, the J gene TRBJ2-5, with D unclear. Germline V gene sequence: CDR1 LNHDA, CDR2 SQIVND (reference sequence). V lost 6 bases and J 3 bases, leaving 11 bases between the germline ends. This CDR3 is 13 amino acids long. The CDR3 nucleotides are TGTGCCAGTAGACAGCCGAATGAAGAGACCCAGTACTTC. Its translation: CASRQPNEETQYF.

This clonotype was detected ten times or more. The V and J genes are TRBV7-2 and TRBJ1-4, with D possibly matching TRBD1 (6 bases). V lost 0 bases, J lost 7 bases, and 9 bases lay in between. Germline loops: CDR1 SGHTA, CDR2 FQGNSA. The CDR3 is made up of 14 amino acids. The CDR3 sequence is CASSLAGGREKLFF. The CDR3 DNA follows: TGTGCCAGCAGCTTAGCAGGGGGACGTGAAAAACTGTTTTTT.

The rearrangement links TRBV15 to TRBJ2-7, with a tentative D call TRBD1 (5 bases). The length of the CDR3 is 12 residues. The germline V gene encodes CDR1 LNHNV and CDR2 YYDKDF (reference sequence). V lost 6 bases and J 6 bases, leaving 12 bases between the germline ends. CDR3 in DNA: TGTGCCACCAGAGGGGTAGCATCCGAGCAGTACTTC. Its protein product is CATRGVASEQYF.

This clonotype was seen at least ten times. The V gene is TRBV28, the J gene TRBJ2-5; unclear D gene. Germline V gene data show CDR1 as MDHEN and CDR2 as SYDVKM. V lost 3 bases and J lost 5, with 10 bases in between. There are 13 residues in the CDR3. The CDR3 loop is CASSFPVGETQYF. CDR3 nucleotide sequence: TGTGCCAGCAGTTTTCCAGTAGGGGAGACCCAGTACTTC.